Listed below are T cell receptor beta chains from one sample, sequenced in a study of early T cells in non-severe SARS-CoV-2 infection. TCRdb independently ran MiXCR on the 5' RACE reads; one entry per CDR3 protein. The sample records some 64,000 distinct CDR3 sequences, less than 14% being singletons. The material sequenced was whole blood. The receptors shown here come from an adult who was a healthcare worker with PCR-confirmed SARS-CoV-2 infection or an uninfected control (not recorded which). Both conserved end residues are part of each CDR3. The order of the fields is D gene, J gene, clone size, V gene, CDR3 protein, CDR3 DNA. The D gene is left open where the match is weak. Rows may omit the clone size; those that give it use once, few, many or a size class.

TRBD2 | TRBJ2-7 | few | TRBV6-2/TRBV6-3 | CASSPGLARTYEQYF | TGTGCCAGCAGTCCTGGACTAGCGAGGACCTACGAGCAGTACTTC
TRBD2 | TRBJ2-5 | NA | TRBV9 | CASSVGLAGGEETQYF | TGTGCCAGCAGCGTAGGGCTAGCGGGGGGAGAAGAGACCCAGTACTTC
NA | TRBJ1-1 | many | TRBV20-1 | CSAVYSRGHTEAFF | TGCAGTGCTGTTTATTCGAGGGGCCACACTGAAGCTTTCTTT
TRBD1 | TRBJ2-2 | few | TRBV20-1 | CSARDKGTGANTGELFF | TGCAGTGCTAGAGATAAGGGGACAGGGGCGAACACCGGGGAGCTGTTTTTT
NA | TRBJ2-3 | many | TRBV5-1 | CASSLTGHEADTQYF | TGCGCCAGCAGCTTGACAGGGCACGAGGCAGATACGCAGTATTTT
NA | TRBJ2-5 | NA | TRBV12-3/TRBV12-4 | CASTRGNWATQETQYF | TGTGCCAGCACCCGGGGGAACTGGGCGACCCAAGAGACCCAGTACTTC
NA | TRBJ1-4 | NA | TRBV20-1 | CSARGSEKLFF | TGCAGTGCTAGGGGTTCTGAAAAACTGTTTTTT
NA | TRBJ2-2 | NA | TRBV7-9 | CASSLGGDNTGELFF | TGTGCCAGCAGCTTAGGCGGGGACAACACCGGGGAGCTGTTTTTT
NA | TRBJ1-5 | many | TRBV12-3/TRBV12-4 | CASSLAPPGGLRNQPQHF | TGTGCCAGCAGTTTAGCCCCGCCTGGGGGGCTTCGCAATCAGCCCCAGCATTTT
NA | TRBJ2-7 | many | TRBV20-1 | CSARDRVRAAYEQYF | TGCAGTGCTAGAGACAGGGTCAGGGCGGCCTACGAGCAGTACTTC
TRBD2 | TRBJ2-3 | few | TRBV7-9 | CASSEATGTSGGTQYF | TGTGCCAGCAGCGAGGCCACCGGGACTAGCGGAGGGACGCAGTATTTT
NA | TRBJ1-2 | many | TRBV19 | CASSVPGGTLLYGYTF | TGTGCCAGTAGCGTACCGGGCGGGACCCTACTATATGGCTACACCTTC
NA | TRBJ1-1 | NA | TRBV2 | CASRGSSFEAFF | TGTGCCAGCAGGGGGTCAAGCTTTGAAGCTTTCTTT
NA | TRBJ1-2 | NA | TRBV2 | CASSVAQYGYTF | TGTGCCAGCAGTGTGGCCCAGTATGGCTACACCTTC
NA | TRBJ2-1 | many | TRBV7-2 | CASSYGLHNEQFF | TGTGCCAGCAGCTACGGACTACACAATGAGCAGTTCTTC
NA | TRBJ2-5 | few | TRBV7-6 | CASSLNQGGDQETQYF | TGTGCCAGCAGCTTAAATCAGGGGGGGGACCAAGAGACCCAGTACTTC
NA | TRBJ1-2 | many | TRBV7-9 | CASSLPRTATANYGYTF | TGTGCCAGCAGCTTACCTCGGACAGCCACAGCTAACTATGGCTACACCTTC
NA | TRBJ2-5 | many | TRBV5-1 | CASSLISQETQYF | TGCGCCAGCAGCTTGATCAGCCAAGAGACCCAGTACTTC
TRBD2 | TRBJ2-1 | many | TRBV7-8 | CASSPSSSGGISRGNEQFF | TGTGCCAGCAGCCCGTCCTCGAGCGGGGGCATAAGTAGGGGCAATGAGCAGTTCTTC
NA | TRBJ1-5 | NA | TRBV6-6 | CASALSGNQPQHF | TGTGCCAGCGCCCTTTCGGGCAATCAGCCCCAGCATTTT
TRBD1 | TRBJ2-7 | many | TRBV12-3/TRBV12-4 | CASSSRTGGYEQYF | TGTGCCAGCAGTTCCCGGACAGGGGGCTACGAGCAGTACTTC
TRBD1 | TRBJ2-1 | many | TRBV2 | CATLNRGFNEQFF | TGTGCCACCCTTAACAGGGGGTTCAATGAGCAGTTCTTC
NA | TRBJ2-7 | many | TRBV11-2 | CASSFLRDGPMPGQYF | TGTGCCAGCAGCTTCCTCCGGGACGGACCCATGCCTGGGCAGTACTTC
NA | TRBJ2-3 | many | TRBV18 | CASSSTDTQYF | TGTGCCAGCTCAAGCACAGATACGCAGTATTTT
NA | TRBJ2-7 | few | TRBV6-1 | CASSGLSWDEQYF | TGTGCCAGCAGCGGACTGTCTTGGGACGAGCAGTACTTC
NA | TRBJ1-4 | few | TRBV10-2 | CASMGDPEKLFF | TGCGCCAGCATGGGCGACCCTGAAAAACTGTTTTTT
NA | TRBJ2-3 | once | TRBV6-2/TRBV6-3 | CASNTRPTGDTQYF | TGTGCCAGCAACACACGCCCGACAGGAGATACGCAGTATTTT
NA | TRBJ2-5 | NA | TRBV12-5 | CASGTPGSGETQYF | TGTGCTAGTGGCACTCCCGGCTCCGGGGAGACCCAGTACTTC
NA | TRBJ1-1 | few | TRBV6-5 | CASSRAGPRTEAFF | TGTGCCAGCAGCCGCGCGGGACCGCGCACTGAAGCTTTCTTT
TRBD2 | TRBJ2-7 | many | TRBV7-2 | CASSLDLTSGGLYEQYF | TGTGCCAGCAGCTTAGACTTGACTAGCGGGGGGTTATACGAGCAGTACTTC
NA | TRBJ2-7 | many | TRBV11-2 | CASSLVGVGYEQYF | TGTGCCAGCAGCTTAGTAGGGGTTGGCTACGAGCAGTACTTC
TRBD1 | TRBJ2-1 | NA | TRBV2 | CASKSDRGDNEQFF | TGTGCCAGCAAGTCGGACAGGGGGGACAATGAGCAGTTCTTC
NA | TRBJ1-5 | few | TRBV7-2 | CASSLESYQPQHF | TGTGCCAGCAGCCTCGAATCCTATCAGCCCCAGCATTTT
NA | TRBJ2-2 | few | TRBV20-1 | CSAREQNTGELFF | TGCAGTGCTAGAGAACAGAACACCGGGGAGCTGTTTTTT
NA | TRBJ2-7 | many | TRBV20-1 | CSAVQLTVGEQYF | TGCAGTGCTGTTCAACTGACAGTTGGCGAGCAGTACTTC